This passage covers 20 T cell receptor beta chains from one sample sequenced in a study of T-cell reconstitution after alpha-beta-depleted transplantation in children (dated by TCRdb to the mid-2010s). The treatment or condition label on this specimen signifies: allogeneic hematopoietic cell transplantation with graft depleted of TCRalphabeta T cells and CD19 B cells. Library creation used PCR. Sequencing was performed on an Illumina HiSeq 2500. TCR libraries were prepared with molecular barcoding, using unique molecular identifiers to normalize TCRbeta repertoire quantification. TCRdb passed the public sequencing reads through fastp at Q25 and MiXCR, retaining productive beta sequences. One record per CDR3 amino acid sequence lists the most common genes and DNA. This sample lists roughly 420,000 distinct CDR3 sequences; around 16% were detected once. In total, the top ten clones hold approximately 29% of the sample.

The sample here was PBMCs, mostly from graft donor cells, taken 360 days after TCRalphabeta/CD19-depleted stem cell transplant. These receptors all come from a boy in the first two years of life who had a stem cell transplant for Wiskott-Aldrich syndrome, so the T cells may come from the graft donor.

This clonotype has a count of ten or more. The chain joins TRBV6-5 to TRBJ1-4; perhaps TRBD1 as D (5 bases). Germline CDR1 MNHEY, CDR2 SVGAGI. Trimming took off 8 bases at V and 9 bases at J, with 22 bases between the two ends. The CDR3 is made up of 15 amino acids. The CDR3 coding sequence is TGTGCCAGCGGCCCGGCCCACCCGGGGGGGAAAAAACTGTTTTTT. Translated, it gives CASGPAHPGGKKLFF.

This rearrangement joins TRBV20-1 to TRBJ2-2, with 9 nucleotides matching TRBD2. The trim removed 3 bases at V and 0 bases at J, leaving 2 bases unmatched. The CDR3 spans 15 residues. Looked up from germline, CDR1 is DFQATT and CDR2 is SNEGSKA (reference sequence). The CDR3 nucleotides are TGCAGTGCTAGGCGGGGGGGCCCGAACACCGGGGAGCTGTTTTTT. It encodes CSARRGGPNTGELFF.

The sample holds a few counts of this clonotype. This chain joins TRBV27 and TRBJ2-4, with D unclear. Germline V gene data show CDR1 as MNHEY and CDR2 as SMNVEV (reference sequence). V gave up 6 bases and J gave up 0 bases, with 12 bases separating them. The CDR3 is 15 amino acids. Here the CDR3 reads CASSPRVLAKNIQYF. DNA for the CDR3: TGTGCCAGCAGCCCTAGGGTCCTAGCCAAAAACATTCAGTACTTC.

Many counts were recorded for this clonotype. The V gene is TRBV12-3 or TRBV12-4, the J gene TRBJ2-5; D may be TRBD2 (6 bases). V was pared by 6 bases and J by 2 bases, with 13 bases between. The CDR3 consists of 14 residues. This chain's CDR3 is CASSLTGAQETQYF. CDR3 nucleotides: TGTGCCAGCAGCCTGACGGGAGCTCAAGAGACCCAGTACTTC.

This clonotype was detected only a few times. The rearrangement links TRBV20-1 to TRBJ2-3, with 8 positions matching TRBD2. The V segment lost 6 bases and the J segment 4 bases; nucleotides outside the gene matches: 12. The V gene's germline CDR1 is DFQATT and CDR2 SNEGSKA (reference sequence). The CDR3 loop spans 15 amino acids. The CDR3 DNA reads TGCAGTGCCCATCCGGGACTAGGCTTTTCAGATACGCAGTATTTT. Protein product: CSAHPGLGFSDTQYF.

This clonotype was observed many times. The J gene is TRBJ2-5, the V gene TRBV12-3 or TRBV12-4, with 14 nucleotides matching TRBD2. V gave up 4 bases and J gave up 6 bases; unmatched junction bases: 10. The CDR3 extends over 17 amino acids. CDR3 DNA: TGTGCCAGCAGTTCCTCGACTAGCGGGGGGGCTCGGAAGACCCAGTACTTC. Protein: CASSSSTSGGARKTQYF.

This clonotype was found a few times. The rearrangement joins TRBV5-1 to TRBJ2-1; a weak D match, TRBD2 (6 bases). CDR1 and CDR2 from the germline V gene are SGHRS and YFSETQ. This CDR3 is 14 amino acids long. V was clipped by 0 bases and J by 8 bases, with 12 bases between them. CDR3 amino acids: CASSLELAEDEQFF. In nucleotides, the CDR3 is TGCGCCAGCAGCTTGGAATTAGCGGAGGATGAGCAGTTCTTC. The variable domain in full, with the rest retrieved from reference TRBV5-1 and TRBJ2-1, is KAGVTQTPRYLIKTRGQQVTLSCSPISGHRSVSWYQQTPGQGLQFLFEYFSETQRNKGNFPGRFSGRQFSNSRSEMNVSTLELGDSALYLCASSLELAEDEQFFGPGTRLTVL.

This clonotype was recorded a few times. CDR3 nucleotide sequence: TGCAGTTTCTCCAGCAGCGATTTAGCCAAAAACATTCAGTACTTC. This gives the protein CSFSSSDLAKNIQYF. The chain links TRBV20-1 to TRBJ2-4, with D hard to call. From germline, CDR1 is DFQATT and CDR2 SNEGSKA (reference sequence). This CDR3 region has 15 residues. V was cut by 8 bases and J by 0 bases, with 17 bases left in between.

V and J are TRBV10-3 and TRBJ2-7; 7 bases map to TRBD1. V was clipped by 8 bases and J by 2 bases; unmatched bases: 9. The germline V gene encodes CDR1 ENHRY and CDR2 SYGVKD. The CDR3 is made up of 14 amino acids. Here the CDR3 DNA reads TGTGCCATCCGCACAGGACAGGCTACCTACGAGCAGTACTTC. Encoded protein: CAIRTGQATYEQYF.

Only a few counts were recorded for this clonotype. The chain carries TRBV6-5 and TRBJ2-6; D remains unclear. CDR3 size: 16 residues. Germline values: CDR1 MNHEY, CDR2 SVGAGI. The germline V and J ends were trimmed by 2 bases and 0 bases, with 8 bases remaining between them. Here the CDR3 reads CASSYPVGSGANVLTF. CDR3 nucleotide sequence: TGTGCCAGCAGTTACCCAGTAGGCTCTGGGGCCAACGTCCTGACTTTC.

The V and J genes are TRBV7-9 and TRBJ2-5; D is unresolved. The CDR3 has 12 residues. V lost 2 bases and J lost 5, with 6 bases in between. The germline CDR1 and CDR2 sequences are SEHNR and FQNEAQ (reference sequence). This CDR3 reads CASSLMTETQYF. For the CDR3, the DNA is TGTGCCAGCAGCTTAATGACGGAGACCCAGTACTTC. Full variable domain (remainder filled in from reference TRBV7-9 and TRBJ2-5): DTGVSQNPRHKITKRGQNVTFRCDPISEHNRLYWYRQTLGQGPEFLTYFQNEAQLEKSRLLSDRFSAERPKGSFSTLEIQRTEQGDSAMYLCASSLMTETQYFGPGTRLLVL.

Worth noting for this clonotype: The final CDR3 position lacks the conserved phenylalanine or tryptophan, pointing to a likely read error. The chain is built from TRBV28 and TRBJ1-5, with D hard to call. CDR1 and CDR2 from the germline V gene are MDHEN and SYDVKM. V was cut by 5 bases and J by 4 bases, with 12 bases left in between. The CDR3 runs 14 residues. The CDR3 nucleotides are TGTGCCAGCAGTCTTGGACGTCTTAATCAGCCCCAGCATTTA. Encoded protein: CASSLGRLNQPQHL.

The sample holds a few counts of this clonotype. CDR3 sequence (DNA): TGCGCCAGCAGCCCCTCGCCTGACAGGGGAAATCAGCCCCAGCATTTT. Amino acids: CASSPSPDRGNQPQHF. The chain employs TRBV5-1 and TRBJ1-5, with 8 bases fitting TRBD1. This CDR3 has 16 residues. Germline V gene sequence: CDR1 SGHRS, CDR2 YFSETQ. With 4 bases clipped from V and 4 bases from J, the junction kept 10 bases outside the gene matches.

Only a few counts were recorded for this clonotype. The V call is TRBV4-3, the J call TRBJ1-1, with unresolved D. Trimming cost V 1 base and J 1 base, with 13 bases left between them. This CDR3 spans 16 amino acids. CDR1 is LGHNA, CDR2 YSLEER, per germline. The CDR3 reads CASSQVFGFENTEAFF. CDR3 DNA: TGCGCCAGCAGCCAAGTATTTGGGTTTGAGAACACTGAAGCTTTCTTT.

This clonotype was seen more than once but under ten times. The V gene is TRBV5-1, the J gene TRBJ2-7; no clear D. Between the trimmed V and J ends, which lost 5 bases and 4 bases, there was a span of 13 bases. The V gene's germline CDR1 is SGHRS and CDR2 YFSETQ. The CDR3 consists of 13 residues. The CDR3 spells CASSWNVEYEQYF. CDR3 bases: TGCGCCAGCAGTTGGAATGTGGAGTACGAGCAGTACTTC. Complete variable domain (other parts from reference TRBV5-1 and TRBJ2-7): KAGVTQTPRYLIKTRGQQVTLSCSPISGHRSVSWYQQTPGQGLQFLFEYFSETQRNKGNFPGRFSGRQFSNSRSEMNVSTLELGDSALYLCASSWNVEYEQYFGPGTRLTVT.

This clonotype was seen a few times. The chain couples TRBV6-5 to TRBJ2-3, with D perhaps matching TRBD1 or TRBD2 (6 bases each). CDR1 MNHEY and CDR2 SVGAGI come from the germline V gene. The CDR3 spans 16 residues. Between the trimmed V and J ends, which lost 2 bases and 3 bases, there was a span of 15 bases. The CDR3 bases are TGTGCCAGCAGTTACGTGGGGGGCTCAAGGACAGATACGCAGTATTTT. Translation: CASSYVGGSRTDTQYF.

This clonotype was found many times. V and J are TRBV5-1 and TRBJ2-1; a weak D match, TRBD1 (6 bases). The CDR3 runs to 16 residues. V lost 0 bases and J 8 bases, leaving 18 bases between the germline ends. Germline assignment: CDR1 SGHRS and CDR2 YFSETQ. CDR3 DNA sequence: TGCGCCAGCAGCTTGGGAGGCAGGGGAATTTCGCATGAGCAGTTCTTC. It is translated as CASSLGGRGISHEQFF.

A few counts support this clonotype. V gene TRBV29-1 combines with J gene TRBJ2-7, with D unresolved. V dropped 4 bases and J dropped 7 bases, with 17 bases sitting between them. Germline V lookup: CDR1 SQVTM, CDR2 ANQGSEA. This CDR3 is built from 13 residues. Here the CDR3 DNA reads TGCAGCGTTGTGTGGCTAGATAGAAGGGAGCAGTACTTC. Residues: CSVVWLDRREQYF.

The chain recombines TRBV28 with TRBJ2-7; possibly TRBD2 for D (5 bases). CDR1 MDHEN and CDR2 SYDVKM come from the germline V gene. The CDR3 runs to 15 residues. The V and J ends lost 7 bases and 2 bases respectively, with 18 bases between them. Here the CDR3 reads CASTEDGKRPYEQYF. In nucleotides, the CDR3 is TGTGCCAGCACCGAGGACGGGAAACGGCCCTACGAGCAGTACTTC. Complete variable domain (other parts from reference TRBV28 and TRBJ2-7): DVKVTQSSRYLVKRTGEKVFLECVQDMDHENMFWYRQDPGLGLRLIYFSYDVKMKEKGDIPEGYSVSREKKERFSLILESASTNQTSMYLCASTEDGKRPYEQYFGPGTRLTVT.

This clonotype has just a few counts. The rearrangement uses TRBV15 and TRBJ1-2; TRBD1 matches at 9 bases. J lost 4 bases, V lost 10 bases, and 10 bases had no gene match. Germline V gene data show CDR1 as LNHNV and CDR2 as YYDKDF (reference sequence). This CDR3 has 14 amino acids. The CDR3 protein is CAIGQGNYRYGYTF. For the CDR3, the DNA is TGTGCCATCGGACAGGGGAATTATCGCTATGGCTACACCTTC.